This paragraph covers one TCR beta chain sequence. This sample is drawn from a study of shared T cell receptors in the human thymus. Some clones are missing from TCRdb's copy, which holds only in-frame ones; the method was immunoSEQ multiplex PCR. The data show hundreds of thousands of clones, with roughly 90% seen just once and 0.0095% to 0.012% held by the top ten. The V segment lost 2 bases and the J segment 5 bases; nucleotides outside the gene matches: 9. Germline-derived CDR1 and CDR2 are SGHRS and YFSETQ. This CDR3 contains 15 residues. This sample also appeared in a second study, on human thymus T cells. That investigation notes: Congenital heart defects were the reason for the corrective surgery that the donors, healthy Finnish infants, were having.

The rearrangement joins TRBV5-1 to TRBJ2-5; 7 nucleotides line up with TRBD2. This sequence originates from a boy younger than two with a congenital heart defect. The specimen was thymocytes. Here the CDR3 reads CASSFGEGLGETQYF. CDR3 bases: TGCGCCAGCAGCTTTGGGGAGGGCCTTGGGGAGACCCAGTACTTC.